Following are 30 T cell receptor beta chains from one sample sequenced in a study of cytomegalovirus exposure and HLA in healthy donors. 13 Jbeta primers and 60 Vbeta primers were used for the PCR. TCRdb keeps only in-frame clones here, not all; method: immunoSEQ multiplex PCR. Here the sample spans around 41,000 clones, approximately 70% being singletons. The sample taken for sequencing was PBMCs. The receptors derive from a middle-aged man in good health and CMV-seronegative.

V and J are TRBV13 and TRBJ2-5; 11 nucleotides line up with TRBD2. The DNA matches TRBJ2-7 better at its end, which makes the J call doubtful. This CDR3 has 15 amino acids. The germline V gene encodes CDR1 PRHDT and CDR2 FYEKMQ (reference sequence). The CDR3 reads CASSSETSGGYEQYF. CDR3 bases: TGTGCCAGCAGCAGCGAAACTAGCGGGGGCTACGAGCAGTACTTC.

The DNA for the CDR3 is TGTGCCAGCAGCTTAGCGGAGGGGGAGCAGTACTTC. Translation: CASSLAEGEQYF. The V gene is TRBV11-1, the J gene TRBJ2-7; D is perhaps TRBD2 (6 bases). Between the trimmed V and J ends, which lost 0 bases and 7 bases, there was a span of 7 bases. This CDR3 is 12 amino acids long. Germline CDR1 is SGHAT and CDR2 is FQDESV (reference sequence).

A word on this clone: Other DNA sequences in the sample encode the same CDR3. The chain links TRBV7-8 to TRBJ1-1, with D possibly matching TRBD1 (5 bases). The CDR3 consists of 15 residues. Trimming shortened V by 1 base and J by 5 bases, and 14 bases separated the two germline ends. The germline V gene encodes CDR1 SGHVS and CDR2 FQNEAQ. As DNA, the CDR3 is TGTGCCAGCAGCTTAGGCGGGACCGCGGGTACTGAAGCTTTCTTT. Translation gives CASSLGGTAGTEAFF.

The rearrangement uses TRBV19 and TRBJ2-7, with D possibly TRBD1 on 6 matching bases. The V and J ends lost 6 bases and 6 bases respectively, with 12 bases between them. This CDR3 comprises 12 residues. Germline lookup yields CDR1 LNHDA and CDR2 SQIVND (reference sequence). The CDR3 DNA is TGTGCCAGTAGCCCTACAGGGACCGAGCAGTACTTC. This gives the protein CASSPTGTEQYF.

The chain recombines TRBV28 with TRBJ1-6, with 10 bases that match TRBD1. The V and J ends lost 0 bases and 7 bases, in that order; junction bases with no gene match: 0. The CDR3 covers 15 residues. Germline V gives CDR1 MDHEN, CDR2 SYDVKM. As DNA, the CDR3 is TGTGCCAGCAGTTTATGGGACAGGGGGAATTCACCCCTCCACTTT. Translation: CASSLWDRGNSPLHF. Variable domain in full (rest from reference TRBV28 and TRBJ1-6): DVKVTQSSRYLVKRTGEKVFLECVQDMDHENMFWYRQDPGLGLRLIYFSYDVKMKEKGDIPEGYSVSREKKERFSLILESASTNQTSMYLCASSLWDRGNSPLHFGNGTRLTVT.

The chain joins TRBV7-9 to TRBJ1-3; TRBD1 matches 7 bases. V trimming: 7 bases; J trimming: 4 bases; junction bases outside the gene matches: 10. The CDR3 covers 15 residues. CDR1 SEHNR and CDR2 FQNEAQ come from the germline V gene (reference sequence). This chain's CDR3 is CASIATGTVGNTIYF. As DNA, the CDR3 is TGTGCCAGCATCGCCACCGGGACAGTAGGAAACACCATATATTTT.

V and J are TRBV4-3 and TRBJ2-3; 8 bases are shared with TRBD1. Germline trimming cut 0 bases from V and 3 bases from J; bases unmatched to any gene: 14. Germline assignment: CDR1 LGHNA and CDR2 YSLEER. CDR3 length equals 19 residues. Here the CDR3 DNA reads TGCGCCAGCAGCCAAGATGGAGTAGGACAGGGCCGAGGGACAGATACGCAGTATTTT. Translating gives CASSQDGVGQGRGTDTQYF.

This clone was seen only a few times. The V and J genes are TRBV7-9 and TRBJ2-7, with unresolved D. V lost 4 bases, J lost 4 bases, and 5 bases lay in between. The CDR3 is 11 amino acids. Germline V gene lookup returns CDR1 SEHNR and CDR2 FQNEAQ (reference sequence). As DNA, the CDR3 is TGTGCCAGCAGCTATAGATACGAGCAGTACTTC. It specifies CASSYRYEQYF.

V is TRBV2 and J is TRBJ2-7; 10 bases are a match to TRBD1. Germline CDR1 and CDR2: SNHLY and FYNNEI. J gave up 3 bases and V 5 bases, and 7 bases lay outside the gene matches. The CDR3 sequence is 15 residues long. The CDR3 region is CASSFGDRGGYEQYF. Written as DNA, the CDR3 is TGTGCCAGCAGTTTTGGGGACAGGGGAGGCTACGAGCAGTACTTC.

This chain connects TRBV7-2 to TRBJ2-7; a possible D gene is TRBD2 (7 bases). The V gene's germline CDR1 is SGHTA and CDR2 FQGNSA. The V end was cut by 4 bases, the J end by 3 bases, with 10 bases between. CDR3 length: 13 residues. CDR3 in amino acids: CASSSRGGYEQYF. The CDR3 DNA sequence: TGTGCCAGCAGCTCGAGGGGGGGCTACGAGCAGTACTTC.

This clone showed up just once. V usage is TRBV9 and J usage is TRBJ2-5, with D possibly matching TRBD2 (6 bases). CDR3 size: 13 residues. The V end was cut by 0 bases, the J end by 5 bases, with 8 bases between. Germline loops: CDR1 SGDLS, CDR2 YYNGEE. CDR3 in DNA: TGTGCCAGCAGCGTAGGCGGGGCTGAGACCCAGTACTTC. Its protein product is CASSVGGAETQYF.

In this sample, this clone turned up a few times. The chain employs TRBV6-5 and TRBJ2-7; no definite D call. This CDR3 has 12 residues. Germline assignment: CDR1 MNHEY and CDR2 SVGAGI. Trimming shortened V by 7 bases and J by 3 bases, and 10 bases separated the two germline ends. CDR3 nucleotide sequence: TGTGCCAGCACTGCTCCGGGCTACGAGCAGTACTTC. Translation gives CASTAPGYEQYF.

V usage is TRBV11-2 and J usage is TRBJ2-7; the match to TRBD1 covers 7 bases. Germline assignment: CDR1 SGHAT and CDR2 FQNNGV. The CDR3 totals 15 residues. With 4 bases clipped from V and 4 bases from J, the junction kept 10 bases outside the gene matches. This CDR3 reads CASSSLDREGYEQYF. In DNA form, the CDR3 reads TGTGCCAGCAGCTCCCTCGACAGGGAAGGATACGAGCAGTACTTC.

The chain has TRBV27 and TRBJ2-5, with D unresolved. Trimming stripped 3 bases from V and 0 bases from J, with 8 bases between. Germline V gives CDR1 MNHEY, CDR2 SMNVEV (reference sequence). This CDR3 has 14 amino acids. The CDR3 nucleotides are TGTGCCAGCAGTTTTCCAGGCGACCAAGAGACCCAGTACTTC. It is translated as CASSFPGDQETQYF.

This sequence joins TRBV30 and TRBJ1-2; the match to TRBD1 covers 11 bases. The J segment lost 8 bases and the V segment lost 2 bases, leaving 7 bases of the junction unmatched. This CDR3 comprises 14 residues. Germline lookup yields CDR1 GTSNPN and CDR2 SVGIG (reference sequence). The CDR3 bases are TGTGCCTGGAGTACCGGACAGGGGGCGCGAGGCTACACCTTC. As protein: CAWSTGQGARGYTF. Filled out from reference TRBV30 and TRBJ1-2, the complete variable domain reads SQTIHQWPATLVQPVGSPLSLECTVEGTSNPNLYWYRQAAGRGLQLLFYSVGIGQISSEVPQNLSASRPQDRQFILSSKKLLLSDSGFYLCAWSTGQGARGYTFGSGTRLTVV.

CDR3 DNA sequence: TGTGCCAGCAGCTCATCCGGGTCCGAAGGGACCCAGTACTTC. Its protein product is CASSSSGSEGTQYF. The chain links TRBV7-9 to TRBJ2-5; D gene ambiguous. The CDR3 is 14 residues long. Germline-derived CDR1 and CDR2 are SEHNR and FQNEAQ (reference sequence). Trimming took off 4 bases at V and 7 bases at J, with 16 bases between the two ends. The entire variable domain, with the rest obtained from reference TRBV7-9 and TRBJ2-5, is as follows: DTGVSQNPRHKITKRGQNVTFRCDPISEHNRLYWYRQTLGQGPEFLTYFQNEAQLEKSRLLSDRFSAERPKGSFSTLEIQRTEQGDSAMYLCASSSSGSEGTQYFGPGTRLLVL.

This chain connects TRBV5-1 to TRBJ2-2; TRBD2 aligns across 10 bases. This CDR3 has 14 amino acids. With V trimmed by 6 bases and J by 5 bases, 4 bases remained unmatched. CDR1 SGHRS and CDR2 YFSETQ come from the germline V gene. The CDR3 DNA is TGCGCCAGCATTGGGACTAGCGAAACCGGGGAGCTGTTTTTT. Protein sequence: CASIGTSETGELFF.

The V and J genes are TRBV2 and TRBJ1-6, with TRBD1 identical over 8 bases. The V and J ends lost 5 bases and 7 bases, in that order; junction bases with no gene match: 7. Per the germline V gene, CDR1 is SNHLY and CDR2 is FYNNEI. The CDR3 is made up of 15 amino acids. Here the CDR3 DNA reads TGTGCCAGCAGTAAAACAGGGGGGAGGAATTCACCCCTCCACTTT. Residues: CASSKTGGRNSPLHF.

This clone was detected only a few times. The CDR3 bases are TGTGCCAGTAGTCAAGACAGGAACAACGAAGCTTTCTTT. Translating it yields CASSQDRNNEAFF. The chain is built from TRBV19 and TRBJ1-1, with D possibly matching TRBD1 (6 bases). The CDR3 is made up of 13 amino acids. Trimming cost V 5 bases and J 8 bases, with 15 bases left between them. CDR1 LNHDA and CDR2 SQIVND come from the germline V gene (reference sequence).

The rearrangement joins TRBV6-5 to TRBJ1-2; TRBD1 matches at 10 bases. Germline-derived CDR1 and CDR2 are MNHEY and SVGAGI. The CDR3 is made up of 14 amino acids. The J segment lost 7 bases and the V segment lost 0 bases, leaving 2 bases of the junction unmatched. For the CDR3, the DNA is TGTGCCAGCAGTTACTCGGGACAGGGGATTGGCTACACCTTC. Amino acid sequence: CASSYSGQGIGYTF.

This clone has more than one count but fewer than ten. The V and J genes are TRBV6-1 and TRBJ1-1; the match to TRBD1 covers 11 bases. V gave up 8 bases and J gave up 6 bases; unmatched junction bases: 8. This CDR3 has 14 residues. Germline V lookup: CDR1 MNHNS, CDR2 SASEGT. CDR3 nucleotide sequence: TGTGCCAGCCTTCGGACAGGGGGCAAATCTGAAGCTTTCTTT. Translated: CASLRTGGKSEAFF.

The CDR3 region has the DNA TGTGCCGGACAGGGGGAAGAGTATGGCTACACCTTC. Residues: CAGQGEEYGYTF. The chain uses TRBV30 and TRBJ1-2; 10 positions agree with TRBD1. V trimming: 8 bases; J trimming: 5 bases; junction bases outside the gene matches: 5. Germline-derived CDR1 and CDR2 are GTSNPN and SVGIG (reference sequence). The CDR3 has 12 residues.

In this sample, this clone turned up a few times. This chain connects TRBV13 to TRBJ2-1; D is unresolved. CDR1 and CDR2 (germline): PRHDT, FYEKMQ (reference sequence). The CDR3 consists of 13 residues. V was pared by 2 bases and J by 8 bases, with 10 bases between. CDR3 coding DNA: TGTGCCAGCAGCTTAAACAGACCCGATGAGCAGTTCTTC. It translates to CASSLNRPDEQFF.

V gene TRBV7-9 combines with J gene TRBJ2-2, with 7 positions matching TRBD1. The germline V gene encodes CDR1 SEHNR and CDR2 FQNEAQ (reference sequence). V shed 6 bases, J shed 0 bases, and the junction held 4 bases outside the gene matches. CDR3 length: 15 amino acids. CDR3 in DNA: TGTGCCAGCAGGAAGGGGGCCCCGAACACCGGGGAGCTGTTTTTT. It encodes CASRKGAPNTGELFF.

This clone was detected only a few times. The rearrangement joins TRBV29-1 to TRBJ2-7; tentatively, D is TRBD2 (6 bases). The CDR3 consists of 13 residues. CDR1 and CDR2 from the germline V gene are SQVTM and ANQGSEA. V was clipped by 2 bases and J by 3 bases, with 11 bases between them. The CDR3 nucleotides are TGCAGCGTTGAATTGGGGGGAATCTACGAGCAGTACTTC. This sequence encodes CSVELGGIYEQYF.

This chain uses TRBV4-2 with TRBJ1-6, with TRBD1 identical over 8 bases. The CDR3 is 15 amino acids. Germline V gene data show CDR1 as LGHNA and CDR2 as YNFKEQ. V gave up 4 bases and J gave up 5 bases; unmatched junction bases: 4. CDR3 amino acids: CASSPQGQDNSPLHF. CDR3 sequence (DNA): TGTGCCAGCAGCCCCCAGGGACAGGATAATTCACCCCTCCACTTT.

The chain links TRBV4-3 to TRBJ1-2, with D hard to call. Trimming removed 0 bases at V and 8 bases at J, with 10 bases between. Germline V gives CDR1 LGHNA, CDR2 YSLEER. The CDR3 is 13 amino acids. CDR3: CASSQDAFTGYTF. DNA for the CDR3: TGCGCCAGCAGCCAAGATGCGTTTACCGGCTACACCTTC.

This chain connects TRBV19 to TRBJ2-7; D not certain. CDR1 and CDR2 (germline): LNHDA, SQIVND (reference sequence). The CDR3 loop spans 12 amino acids. Deletions cut 10 bases from V and 6 bases from J, with 16 bases between. In DNA, the CDR3 is TGTGCCACGAGTGCGCTCACCGCCGAGCAGTACTTC. It specifies CATSALTAEQYF.

This chain joins TRBV7-9 and TRBJ2-2; 10 bases align to TRBD1. Germline-derived CDR1 and CDR2 are SEHNR and FQNEAQ (reference sequence). This CDR3 is 14 amino acids long. With V trimmed by 4 bases and J by 6 bases, 2 bases remained unmatched. The CDR3 region is CASSSTGGAGELFF. The CDR3, as DNA: TGTGCCAGCAGCTCGACAGGGGGCGCCGGGGAGCTGTTTTTT. Using reference TRBV7-9 and TRBJ2-2 for the parts outside the CDR3, the full variable domain is DTGVSQNPRHKITKRGQNVTFRCDPISEHNRLYWYRQTLGQGPEFLTYFQNEAQLEKSRLLSDRFSAERPKGSFSTLEIQRTEQGDSAMYLCASSSTGGAGELFFGEGSRLTVL.

J is TRBJ1-2 and V is TRBV9, with TRBD1 matching over 10 bases. Germline assignment: CDR1 SGDLS and CDR2 YYNGEE. Unmatched junction bases numbered 6, after V lost 0 bases and J lost 7 bases. The CDR3 length is 15 residues. In DNA form, the CDR3 reads TGTGCCAGCAGCGTAGATCCCGACAGGGGGCTTGGCTACACCTTC. It encodes CASSVDPDRGLGYTF.